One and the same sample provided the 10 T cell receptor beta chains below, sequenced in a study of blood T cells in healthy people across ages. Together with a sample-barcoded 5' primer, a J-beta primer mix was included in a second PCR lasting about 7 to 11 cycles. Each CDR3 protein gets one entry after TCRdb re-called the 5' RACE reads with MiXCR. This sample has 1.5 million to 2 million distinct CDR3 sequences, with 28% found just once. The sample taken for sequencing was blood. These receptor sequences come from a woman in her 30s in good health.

The CDR3 DNA is TGTGCCATCAGTGAGTTACAGGGGGAAACTGAAGCTTTCTTT. Translating it yields CAISELQGETEAFF. The chain joins TRBV10-3 to TRBJ1-1; 8 positions match TRBD1. The germline CDR1 and CDR2 sequences are ENHRY and SYGVKD. This CDR3 has 14 amino acids. The junction had 3 bases not matched to a gene; V was cut back by 1 base and J by 5 bases.

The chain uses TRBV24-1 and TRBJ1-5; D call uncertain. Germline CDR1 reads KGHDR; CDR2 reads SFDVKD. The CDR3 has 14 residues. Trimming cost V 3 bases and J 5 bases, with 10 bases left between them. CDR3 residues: CATSDPARDQPQHF. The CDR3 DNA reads TGTGCCACCAGTGATCCAGCACGGGATCAGCCCCAGCATTTT.

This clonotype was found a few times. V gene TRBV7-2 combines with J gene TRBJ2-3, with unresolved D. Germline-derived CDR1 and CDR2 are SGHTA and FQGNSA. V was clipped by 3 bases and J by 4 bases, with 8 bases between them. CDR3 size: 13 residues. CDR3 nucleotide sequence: TGTGCCAGCAGCTTTCCTCGTTCAGATACGCAGTATTTT. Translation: CASSFPRSDTQYF.

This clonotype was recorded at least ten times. The CDR3 sequence is CASSVTGTSGANEQFF. The CDR3, as DNA: TGTGCCAGCAGCGTAACCGGGACTAGCGGGGCAAATGAGCAGTTCTTC. The V call is TRBV9, the J call TRBJ2-1; 13 bases line up with TRBD2. The CDR3 covers 16 residues. The trim removed 1 base at V and 7 bases at J, leaving 5 bases unmatched. The germline gives CDR1 SGDLS, CDR2 YYNGEE.

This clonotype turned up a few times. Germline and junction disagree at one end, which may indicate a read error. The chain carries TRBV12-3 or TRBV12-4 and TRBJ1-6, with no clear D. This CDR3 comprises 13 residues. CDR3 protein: CASSWEGSSPPHF. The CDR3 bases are TGTGCCAGCAGTTGGGAGGGCTCTTCACCCCCCCACTTT.

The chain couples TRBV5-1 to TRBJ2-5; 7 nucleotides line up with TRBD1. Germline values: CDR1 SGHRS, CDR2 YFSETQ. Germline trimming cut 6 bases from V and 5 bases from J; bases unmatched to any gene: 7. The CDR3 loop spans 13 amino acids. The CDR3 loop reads CASKQGMRETQYF. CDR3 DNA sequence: TGCGCCAGCAAACAGGGGATGCGGGAGACCCAGTACTTC.

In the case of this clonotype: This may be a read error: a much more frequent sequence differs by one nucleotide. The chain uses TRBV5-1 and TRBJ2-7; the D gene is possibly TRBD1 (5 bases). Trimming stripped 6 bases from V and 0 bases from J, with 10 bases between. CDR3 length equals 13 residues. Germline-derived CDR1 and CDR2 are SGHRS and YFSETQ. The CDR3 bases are TGCGCCAGCAAGGACAAGTCCTCCTACGAGCAGTACTTC. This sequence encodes CASKDKSSYEQYF.

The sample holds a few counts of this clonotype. The CDR3 sequence: CSVDARENYEQYF. The CDR3 DNA sequence: TGCAGCGTTGACGCCCGGGAAAACTACGAGCAGTACTTC. The chain has TRBV29-1 and TRBJ2-7, with D possibly matching TRBD2 (5 bases). This CDR3 region has 13 residues. V was cut by 3 bases and J by 3 bases, with 12 bases left in between. Germline V gene sequence: CDR1 SQVTM, CDR2 ANQGSEA.

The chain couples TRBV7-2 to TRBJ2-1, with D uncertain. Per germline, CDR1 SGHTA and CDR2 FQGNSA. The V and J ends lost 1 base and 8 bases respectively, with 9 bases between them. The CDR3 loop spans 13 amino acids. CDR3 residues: CASSLVEVHEQFF. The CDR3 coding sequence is TGTGCCAGCAGCTTAGTTGAGGTCCATGAGCAGTTCTTC.

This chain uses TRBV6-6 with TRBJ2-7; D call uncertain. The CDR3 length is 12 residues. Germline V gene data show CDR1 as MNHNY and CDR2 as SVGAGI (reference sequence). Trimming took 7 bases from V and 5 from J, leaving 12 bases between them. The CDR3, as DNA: TGTGCCAGCAATTCCACTGCAAACGAGCAGTACTTC. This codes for CASNSTANEQYF.